This TCR beta chain comes out of a study of T-cell reconstitution after alpha-beta-depleted transplantation in children. Researchers prepared the TCRbeta library using unique molecular identifiers, the study reports. TCRdb used MiXCR to reprocess the PCR reads, holding one entry per CDR3 protein. Among approximately 1,000,000 distinct CDR3 sequences, roughly 31% were seen once, and the ten largest hold approximately 30%. This CDR3 comprises 15 residues. The germline gives CDR1 DFQATT, CDR2 SNEGSKA (reference sequence). Trimming left V 0 bases short and J 2 bases short, with 14 bases between. Specimen: PBMCs, mostly from graft donor cells, collected 360 days after TCRalphabeta/CD19-depleted stem cell transplant. The TCR was taken from a boy in the first two years of life who had a stem cell transplant for SCID, so the T cells may come from the graft donor. The chain couples TRBV20-1 to TRBJ2-7, with D possibly TRBD2 on 6 matching bases. CDR3 amino acids: CSARDARGSTYEQYF. CDR3 sequence (DNA): TGCAGTGCTAGAGACGCCCGGGGGAGTACCTACGAGCAGTACTTC.